A selection of T cell receptor beta chains follows, all from one sample in a study of response to subunit inactivated influenza vaccine. TCRdb redid the calling of the RT-PCR reads with MiXCR, one entry per CDR3 protein. The table has about 190,000 distinct CDR3 sequences, under 15% seen once. The source material was CD8+ T cells sorted from PBMCs, sampled roughly 5 days after vaccination. The receptors shown here come from a man aged 50-59 years who received an inactivated influenza vaccine. The CDR3 runs from the conserved cysteine through the conserved F or W. The D gene is left open where the match is weak. A clone size is listed for some rows: how often the clone was seen (once, few, many), or a class if it is expanded.

length: 13; D: .; size: .; J: TRBJ2-7; V: TRBV24-1; DNA: TGTGCCACCAGTGATCCCCAGGAATACGAGCAGTACTTC; CDR3: CATSDPQEYEQYF
length: 12; D: .; size: few; J: TRBJ1-2; V: TRBV28; DNA: TGTGCCAGCAGTTTCCCGGAGCGTGGCTACACCTTC; CDR3: CASSFPERGYTF
length: 14; D: .; size: few; J: TRBJ1-3; V: TRBV20-1; DNA: TGCAGTGCTAGCCCAATGCCCGGCGGTGTCACCATATATTTT; CDR3: CSASPMPGGVTIYF
length: 15; D: TRBD1; size: few; J: TRBJ1-1; V: TRBV4-3; DNA: TGCGCCAGCAGCCCAGCGGGACAGGGGGCCTCTGAAGCTTTCTTT; CDR3: CASSPAGQGASEAFF
length: 16; D: TRBD2; size: .; J: TRBJ2-1; V: TRBV28; DNA: TGTGCCAGCAGTGGGGAGGGGACTAGCGCCTTCAATGAGCAGTTCTTC; CDR3: CASSGEGTSAFNEQFF
length: 16; D: TRBD1; size: few; J: TRBJ2-3; V: TRBV2; DNA: TGTGCCAGCAGTTCCCCGGGACAGGGGGTGTCAGATACGCAGTATTTT; CDR3: CASSSPGQGVSDTQYF
length: 15; D: TRBD2; size: many; J: TRBJ2-1; V: TRBV2; DNA: TGTGCCAGCAGGGTGACTAGCGGGAGCGACAATGAGCAGTTCTTC; CDR3: CASRVTSGSDNEQFF
length: 14; D: .; size: .; J: TRBJ2-3; V: TRBV25-1; DNA: TGTGCCAGCACTCGTAAGGGGGGGAAAGATACGCAGTATTTT; CDR3: CASTRKGGKDTQYF
length: 15; D: .; size: many; J: TRBJ2-6; V: TRBV15; DNA: TGTGCCACCAGCAGAAGATCCCCTGGGGCCAACGTCCTGACTTTC; CDR3: CATSRRSPGANVLTF
length: 16; D: .; size: few; J: TRBJ1-5; V: TRBV21-1; DNA: TGTGCCAGCAGCAAAGCTTGGGGGACGAGCAATCAGCCCCAGCATTTT; CDR3: CASSKAWGTSNQPQHF
length: 18; D: .; size: .; J: TRBJ2-1; V: TRBV4-1; DNA: TGCGCCAGCAGCCAGATAGCTGTACTGACAGACTCCTACAATGAGCAGTTCTTC; CDR3: CASSQIAVLTDSYNEQFF
length: 17; D: .; size: .; J: TRBJ2-6; V: TRBV5-1; DNA: TGCGCCAGCAGCTTGACTTCGGGGGTTGCTGGGGCCAACGTCCTGACTTTC; CDR3: CASSLTSGVAGANVLTF
length: 15; D: .; size: .; J: TRBJ2-7; V: TRBV27; DNA: TGTGCCAGCGCCGGGCCGGGGGAAGTATTCTACGAGCAGTACTTC; CDR3: CASAGPGEVFYEQYF
length: 13; D: .; size: .; J: TRBJ2-7; V: TRBV3-1; DNA: TGTGCCAGCAGCAACAACAGGGATTACGAGCAGTACTTC; CDR3: CASSNNRDYEQYF
length: 18; D: TRBD1; size: .; J: TRBJ2-2; V: TRBV4-3; DNA: TGCGCCAGCAGGCCAAGCGCTCTGACAGGGCAGAACACCGGGGAGCTGTTTTTT; CDR3: CASRPSALTGQNTGELFF
length: 13; D: .; size: many; J: TRBJ2-1; V: TRBV20-1; DNA: TGCAGTGCTAGAGGTCCTAGCATGAATGAGCAGTTCTTC; CDR3: CSARGPSMNEQFF
length: 13; D: TRBD1; size: .; J: TRBJ1-2; V: TRBV9; DNA: TGTGCCAGCAGCGTAGGGGACAGAGATGGCTACACCTTC; CDR3: CASSVGDRDGYTF
length: 13; D: .; size: few; J: TRBJ2-7; V: TRBV30; DNA: TGTGCCTGGAGTGTTTCGGGGGCATACGAGCAGTACTTC; CDR3: CAWSVSGAYEQYF
length: 17; D: TRBD2; size: .; J: TRBJ2-5; V: TRBV11-2; DNA: TGTGCCAGCAGCCCGGTCGGACTAGCGGCGAACCAAGAGACCCAGTACTTC; CDR3: CASSPVGLAANQETQYF
length: 15; D: .; size: few; J: TRBJ1-2; V: TRBV11-2; DNA: TGTGCCAGCAGCTTAGTATCAGGAGCTAACTATGGCTACACCTTC; CDR3: CASSLVSGANYGYTF
length: 15; D: .; size: .; J: TRBJ2-7; V: TRBV2; DNA: TGTGCCAGCAGTGAAGAAGTTACAGCCTCCTACGAGCAGTACTTC; CDR3: CASSEEVTASYEQYF
length: 15; D: TRBD1; size: many; J: TRBJ2-1; V: TRBV5-1; DNA: TGCGCCAGCAGCTTTGACAGGGTAACCTACAATGAGCAGTTCTTC; CDR3: CASSFDRVTYNEQFF
length: 15; D: TRBD1; size: few; J: TRBJ2-7; V: TRBV4-3; DNA: TGCGCCAGCAGCCAAGGGACAGGGCAAACCTACGAGCAGTACTTC; CDR3: CASSQGTGQTYEQYF
length: 14; D: TRBD1; size: .; J: TRBJ1-1; V: TRBV20-1; DNA: TGCAGTGCTTGGGACAGGGGGCAGGACACTGAAGCTTTCTTT; CDR3: CSAWDRGQDTEAFF